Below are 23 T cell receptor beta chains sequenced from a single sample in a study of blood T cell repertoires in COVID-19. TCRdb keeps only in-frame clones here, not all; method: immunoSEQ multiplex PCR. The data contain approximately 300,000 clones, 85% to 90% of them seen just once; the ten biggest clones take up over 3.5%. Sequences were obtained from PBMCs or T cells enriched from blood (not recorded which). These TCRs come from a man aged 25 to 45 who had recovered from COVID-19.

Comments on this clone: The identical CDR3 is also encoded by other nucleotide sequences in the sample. In nucleotides, the CDR3 is TGTGCCAGCAGGGCGGGATTATCTTACAATGAGCAGTTCTTC. It specifies CASRAGLSYNEQFF. V usage is TRBV6-5 and J usage is TRBJ2-1; a weak D match, TRBD2 (6 bases). Trimming removed 6 bases from V and 4 bases from J, with 13 bases in between. Per germline, CDR1 MNHEY and CDR2 SVGAGI. The CDR3 runs 14 residues.

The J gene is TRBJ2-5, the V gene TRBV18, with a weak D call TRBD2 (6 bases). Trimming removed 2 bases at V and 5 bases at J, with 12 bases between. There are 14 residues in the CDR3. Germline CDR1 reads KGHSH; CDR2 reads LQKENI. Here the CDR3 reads CASSPELADETQYF. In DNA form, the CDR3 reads TGTGCCAGCTCACCAGAACTAGCCGACGAGACCCAGTACTTC.

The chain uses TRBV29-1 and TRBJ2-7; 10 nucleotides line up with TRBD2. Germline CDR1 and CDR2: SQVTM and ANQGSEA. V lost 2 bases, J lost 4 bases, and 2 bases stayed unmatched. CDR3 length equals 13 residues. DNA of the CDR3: TGCAGCGTTGAACTAGCGGGAGAATACGAGCAGTACTTC. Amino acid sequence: CSVELAGEYEQYF.

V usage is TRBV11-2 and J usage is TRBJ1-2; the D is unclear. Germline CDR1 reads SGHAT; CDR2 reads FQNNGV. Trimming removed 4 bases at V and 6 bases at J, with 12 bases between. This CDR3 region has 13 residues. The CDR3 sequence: CASSSGMRDGYTF. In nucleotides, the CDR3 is TGTGCCAGCAGCTCCGGGATGAGGGATGGCTACACCTTC.

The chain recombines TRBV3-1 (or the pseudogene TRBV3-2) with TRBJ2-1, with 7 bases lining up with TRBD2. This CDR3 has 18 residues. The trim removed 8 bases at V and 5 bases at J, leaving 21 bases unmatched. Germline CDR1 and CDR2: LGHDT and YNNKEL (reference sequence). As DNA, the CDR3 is TGTGCCAGCGGGAAACGGCCTTCTTGGGCGGGAGAGGACAATGAGCAGTTCTTC. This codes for CASGKRPSWAGEDNEQFF.

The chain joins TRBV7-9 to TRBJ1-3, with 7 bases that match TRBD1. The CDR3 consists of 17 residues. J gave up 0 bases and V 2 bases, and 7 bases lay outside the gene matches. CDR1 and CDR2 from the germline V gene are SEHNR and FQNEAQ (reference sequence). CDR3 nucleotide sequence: TGTGCCAGCAGCTTAATGACAGGGAGGCTCTCTGGAAACACCATATATTTT. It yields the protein CASSLMTGRLSGNTIYF.

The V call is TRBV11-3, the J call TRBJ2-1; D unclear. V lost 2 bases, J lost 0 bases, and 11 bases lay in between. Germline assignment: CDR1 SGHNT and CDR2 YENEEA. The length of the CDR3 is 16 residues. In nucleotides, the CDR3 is TGTGCCAGCAGCTTACGATGGCGGAGCTCCTACAATGAGCAGTTCTTC. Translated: CASSLRWRSSYNEQFF.

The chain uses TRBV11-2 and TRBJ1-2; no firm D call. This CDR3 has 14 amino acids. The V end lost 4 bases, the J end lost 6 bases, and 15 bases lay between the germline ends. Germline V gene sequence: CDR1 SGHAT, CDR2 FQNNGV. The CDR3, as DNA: TGTGCCAGCAGCTCGACTCCCGGGGTAAATGGCTACACCTTC. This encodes CASSSTPGVNGYTF.

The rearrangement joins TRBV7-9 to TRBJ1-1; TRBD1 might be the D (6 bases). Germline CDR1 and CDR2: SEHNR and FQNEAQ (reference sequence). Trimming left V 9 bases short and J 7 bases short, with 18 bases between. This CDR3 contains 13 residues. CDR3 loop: CASGIVATGEAFF. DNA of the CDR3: TGTGCCAGTGGGATCGTTGCGACAGGTGAAGCTTTCTTT.

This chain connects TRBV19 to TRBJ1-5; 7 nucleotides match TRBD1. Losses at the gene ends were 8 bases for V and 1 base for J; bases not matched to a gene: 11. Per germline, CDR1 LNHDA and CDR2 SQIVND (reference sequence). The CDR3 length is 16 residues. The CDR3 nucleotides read TGTGCCAGTGGGGACAGACTAACCCAAAGCAATCAGCCCCAGCATTTT. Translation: CASGDRLTQSNQPQHF.

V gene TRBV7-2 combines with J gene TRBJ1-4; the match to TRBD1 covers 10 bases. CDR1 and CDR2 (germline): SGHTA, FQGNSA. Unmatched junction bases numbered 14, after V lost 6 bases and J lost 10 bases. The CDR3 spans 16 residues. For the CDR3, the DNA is TGTGCCAGCAGTTATTTCCCGGGACAGGGGTACGGAAAACTGTTTTTT. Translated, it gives CASSYFPGQGYGKLFF.

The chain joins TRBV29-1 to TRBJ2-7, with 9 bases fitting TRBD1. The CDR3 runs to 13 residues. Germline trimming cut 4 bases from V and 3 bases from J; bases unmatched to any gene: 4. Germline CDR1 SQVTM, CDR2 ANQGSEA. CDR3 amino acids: CSVGQGVRYEQYF. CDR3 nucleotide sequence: TGCAGCGTTGGACAGGGGGTTCGCTACGAGCAGTACTTC.

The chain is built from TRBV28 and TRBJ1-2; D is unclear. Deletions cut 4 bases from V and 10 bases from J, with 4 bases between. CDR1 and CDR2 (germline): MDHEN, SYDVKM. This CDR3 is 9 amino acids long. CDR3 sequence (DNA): TGTGCCAGCAGTTCAAACTACACCTTC. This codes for CASSSNYTF.

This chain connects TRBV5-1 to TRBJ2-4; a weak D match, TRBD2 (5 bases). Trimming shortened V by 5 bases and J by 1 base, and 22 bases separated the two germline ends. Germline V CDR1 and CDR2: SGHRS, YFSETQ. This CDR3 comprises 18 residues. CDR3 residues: CASRRAVSLGEAKNIQYF. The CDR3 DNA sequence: TGCGCCAGCAGGAGGGCGGTCTCCCTGGGTGAGGCCAAAAACATTCAGTACTTC.

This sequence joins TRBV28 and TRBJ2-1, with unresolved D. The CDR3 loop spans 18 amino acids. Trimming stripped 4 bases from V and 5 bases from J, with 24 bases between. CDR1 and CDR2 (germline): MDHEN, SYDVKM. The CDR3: CASSSSEERSIRDNEQFF. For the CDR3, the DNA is TGTGCCAGCAGTTCATCCGAGGAAAGAAGTATTCGGGACAATGAGCAGTTCTTC.

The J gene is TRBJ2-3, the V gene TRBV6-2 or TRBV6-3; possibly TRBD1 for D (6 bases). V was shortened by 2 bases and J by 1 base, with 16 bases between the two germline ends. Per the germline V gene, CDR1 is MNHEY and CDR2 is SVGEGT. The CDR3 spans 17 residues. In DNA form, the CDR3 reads TGTGCCAGCAGTTACGGGACAAGACCCAGACGCACAGATACGCAGTATTTT. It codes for CASSYGTRPRRTDTQYF.

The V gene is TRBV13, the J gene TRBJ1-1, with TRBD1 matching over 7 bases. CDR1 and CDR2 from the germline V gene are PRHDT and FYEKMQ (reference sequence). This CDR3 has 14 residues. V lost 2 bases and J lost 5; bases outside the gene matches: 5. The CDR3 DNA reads TGTGCCAGCAGCTTAAGAGGGGGCAGGACTGAAGCTTTCTTT. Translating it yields CASSLRGGRTEAFF.

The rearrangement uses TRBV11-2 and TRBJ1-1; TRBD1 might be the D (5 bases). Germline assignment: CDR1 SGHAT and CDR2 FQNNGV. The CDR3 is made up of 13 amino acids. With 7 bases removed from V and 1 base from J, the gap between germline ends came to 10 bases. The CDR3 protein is CASTGRGNTEAFF. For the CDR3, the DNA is TGTGCCAGCACCGGGAGGGGGAACACTGAAGCTTTCTTT.

CDR3 DNA: TGTGCCAGTAGCCGGCGACAGGGACCGAACACTGAAGCTTTCTTT. Protein product: CASSRRQGPNTEAFF. The rearrangement uses TRBV19 and TRBJ1-1; 7 bases agree with TRBD1. This CDR3 contains 15 residues. With 6 bases clipped from V and 1 base from J, the junction kept 8 bases outside the gene matches. Germline V gene data show CDR1 as LNHDA and CDR2 as SQIVND (reference sequence).

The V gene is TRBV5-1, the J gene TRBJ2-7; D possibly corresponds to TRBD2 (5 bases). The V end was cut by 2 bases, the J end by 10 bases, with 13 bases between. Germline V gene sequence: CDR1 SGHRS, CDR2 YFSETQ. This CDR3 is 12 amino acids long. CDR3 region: CASSFGTLGQYF. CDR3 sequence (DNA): TGCGCCAGCAGCTTCGGCACACTAGGACAGTACTTC.

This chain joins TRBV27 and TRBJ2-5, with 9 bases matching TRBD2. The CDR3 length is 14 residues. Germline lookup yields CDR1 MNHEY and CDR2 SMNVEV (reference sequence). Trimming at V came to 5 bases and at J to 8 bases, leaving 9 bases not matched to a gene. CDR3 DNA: TGTGCCAGCAGTCCAACGGGACTAGCCGGAACCCAGTACTTC. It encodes CASSPTGLAGTQYF.

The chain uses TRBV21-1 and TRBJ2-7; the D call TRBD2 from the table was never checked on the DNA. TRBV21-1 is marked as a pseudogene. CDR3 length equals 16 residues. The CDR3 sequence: CASSKAGGPSSYEQYF. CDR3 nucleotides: TGTGCCAGCAGCAAAGCGGGAGGACCAAGCTCCTACGAGCAGTACTTC.

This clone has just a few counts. The chain's CDR3 is CASTGVVRQGNTGELFF. The CDR3 coding sequence is TGTGCCAGTACGGGCGTGGTGAGACAGGGCAACACCGGGGAGCTGTTTTTT. This chain links TRBV19 with TRBJ2-2, with 7 nucleotides matching TRBD1. This CDR3 is built from 17 residues. Germline-derived CDR1 and CDR2 are LNHDA and SQIVND (reference sequence). Unmatched junction bases numbered 13, after V lost 7 bases and J lost 2 bases.